Below are 8 T cell receptor beta chains sequenced from a single sample in a study of CD8+CD57+ T cells in acquired aplastic anemia. By flow cytometry, patients selected for sequencing had shown an expansion of CD8+CD57+ cells. TCR beta VDJ and CDR3 were profiled, and genomic DNA was the template. Using its own MiXCR run on the reads, TCRdb lists one record per CDR3 protein. The repertoire has 270,000 or so distinct CDR3 sequences, approximately 80% of them found once; the top ten carry about two fifths. The sample was sorted CD4+, CD8+, or CD8+CD57+ T cells (not recorded which) from PBMCs. All receptors derive from a human donor with aplastic anemia.

This clonotype was found once. The CDR3 region is CASSLRTGAGNTIYF. CDR3 coding DNA: TGCGCCAGCAGCCTCCGGACCGGCGCTGGAAACACCATATATTTT. The rearrangement joins TRBV4-1 to TRBJ1-3, with D unresolved. Trimming pared 4 bases from V and 2 bases from J, leaving 12 bases between. The germline V gene has CDR1 MGHRA and CDR2 YSYEKL. The CDR3 spans 15 residues.

This clonotype appeared a few times. The V and J genes are TRBV7-8 and TRBJ2-5, with D perhaps given as TRBD1 or TRBD2 (5 bases each). V dropped 5 bases and J dropped 5 bases, with 12 bases sitting between them. This CDR3 is built from 13 residues. The germline gives CDR1 SGHVS, CDR2 FQNEAQ. The CDR3 DNA reads as TGTGCCAGCAGCCCACAGGACTTGGAGACCCAGTACTTC. Residues: CASSPQDLETQYF.

The chain couples TRBV5-4 to TRBJ1-4; 9 bases match TRBD1. Germline V lookup: CDR1 SGHNT, CDR2 YYREEE (reference sequence). The CDR3 totals 15 residues. V was clipped by 4 bases and J by 4 bases; unmatched bases: 5. The CDR3 is CASSTNRGLNEKLFF. The CDR3 DNA sequence: TGTGCCAGCAGCACCAACAGGGGGCTTAATGAAAAACTGTTTTTT.

The chain employs TRBV11-3 and TRBJ2-5; D is possibly TRBD1 (6 bases). V shed 3 bases and J shed 8 bases, with 16 bases lying between them. Germline CDR1 SGHNT, CDR2 YENEEA. CDR3 length equals 14 residues. CDR3 DNA: TGTGCCAGCAGCTTGGACAGCGGTGCTCCTACCCAGTACTTC. Translation gives CASSLDSGAPTQYF.

About this clonotype itself: Its ends do not fully match the called genes, so a read error is possible. The genes are TRBV7-3 and TRBJ2-6; 7 bases are shared with TRBD1. Germline CDR1 and CDR2: SGHTA and FQGTGA. This CDR3 has 16 residues. The CDR3 protein is CASRRQGSDVDNFLTF. The CDR3 DNA sequence: TGTGCCAGCAGAAGACAGGGTAGCGACGTTGACAACTTCCTGACTTTC.

This chain joins TRBV10-3 and TRBJ1-2, with D maybe TRBD1 (5 bases). Trimming removed 5 bases from V and 6 bases from J, with 13 bases in between. The germline CDR1 and CDR2 sequences are ENHRY and SYGVKD. The CDR3 contains 13 residues. The CDR3 sequence: CAISPQDSNGYTF. The CDR3 bases are TGTGCCATCAGTCCACAGGACTCGAATGGCTACACCTTC.

The CDR3 protein is CASSVMSDDHEYCYTF. The CDR3 nucleotides read TGTGCCAGCAGCGTTATGAGTGACGACCACGAGTATTGCTACACCTTC. The chain uses TRBV9 and TRBJ1-2, with D unresolved. Germline V gene data show CDR1 as SGDLS and CDR2 as YYNGEE. The CDR3 length is 16 residues. The ends were cut back, 2 bases at V and 9 bases at J, with 23 bases in the middle.

Remarks on this clonotype: At one end, the junction sequence differs from germline, possibly due to a read error. This chain connects TRBV7-8 to TRBJ2-3; 7 nucleotides line up with TRBD1. Germline lookup yields CDR1 SGHVS and CDR2 FQNEAQ. CDR3 size: 13 residues. The CDR3 DNA sequence: TGTGCCAGCGGGGAAGGGGGCAGAGATACGGAGTATTTC. Translating it yields CASGEGGRDTEYF.